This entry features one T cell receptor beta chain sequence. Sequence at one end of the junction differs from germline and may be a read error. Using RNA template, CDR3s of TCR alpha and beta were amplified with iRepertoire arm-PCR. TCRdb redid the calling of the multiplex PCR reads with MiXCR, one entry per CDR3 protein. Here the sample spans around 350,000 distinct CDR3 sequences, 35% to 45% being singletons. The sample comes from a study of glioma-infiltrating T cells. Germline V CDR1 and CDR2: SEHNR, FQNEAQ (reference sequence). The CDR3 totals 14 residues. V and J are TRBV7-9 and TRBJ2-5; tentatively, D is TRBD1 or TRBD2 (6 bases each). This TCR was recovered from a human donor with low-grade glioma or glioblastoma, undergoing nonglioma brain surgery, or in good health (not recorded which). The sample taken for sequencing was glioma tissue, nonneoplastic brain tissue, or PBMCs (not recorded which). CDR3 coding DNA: TGTTCCAGCAGGGGCGGGGCGGACCAAGAGACCCAGTACTTC. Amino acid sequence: CSSRGGADQETQYF.